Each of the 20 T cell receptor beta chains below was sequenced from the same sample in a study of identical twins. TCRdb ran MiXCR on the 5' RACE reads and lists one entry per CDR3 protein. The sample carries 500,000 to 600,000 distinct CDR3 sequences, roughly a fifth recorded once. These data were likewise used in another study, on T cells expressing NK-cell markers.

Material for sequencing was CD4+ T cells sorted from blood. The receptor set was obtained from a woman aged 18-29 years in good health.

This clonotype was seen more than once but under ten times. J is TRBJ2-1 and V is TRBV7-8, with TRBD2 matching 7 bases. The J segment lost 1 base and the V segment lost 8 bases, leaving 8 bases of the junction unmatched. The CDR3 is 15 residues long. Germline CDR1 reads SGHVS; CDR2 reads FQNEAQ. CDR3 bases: TGTGCCAGCCGCTCATTAGCGGGTTCCTACAATGAGCAGTTCTTC. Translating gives CASRSLAGSYNEQFF. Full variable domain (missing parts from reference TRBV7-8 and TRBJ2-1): GAGVSQSPRYKVAKRGQDVALRCDPISGHVSLFWYQQALGQGPEFLTYFQNEAQLDKSGLPSDRFFAERPEGSVSTLKIQRTQQEDSAVYLCASRSLAGSYNEQFFGPGTRLTVL.

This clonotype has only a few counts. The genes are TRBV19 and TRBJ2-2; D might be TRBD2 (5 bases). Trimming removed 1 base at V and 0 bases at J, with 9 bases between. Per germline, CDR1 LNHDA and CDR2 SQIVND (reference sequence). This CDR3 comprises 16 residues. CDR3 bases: TGTGCCAGTAGTATAGGAGGGAAGTCGAACACCGGGGAGCTGTTTTTT. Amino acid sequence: CASSIGGKSNTGELFF.

CDR3 in DNA: TGCAGTGCTACGTGCGGTCGTCAGGGGCATGAGCAGTTCTTC. It codes for CSATCGRQGHEQFF. The chain links TRBV20-1 to TRBJ2-1; TRBD1 is a possible D gene (6 bases). CDR1 and CDR2 (germline): DFQATT, SNEGSKA (reference sequence). V gave up 4 bases and J gave up 8 bases, with 18 bases separating them. The CDR3 is 14 amino acids.

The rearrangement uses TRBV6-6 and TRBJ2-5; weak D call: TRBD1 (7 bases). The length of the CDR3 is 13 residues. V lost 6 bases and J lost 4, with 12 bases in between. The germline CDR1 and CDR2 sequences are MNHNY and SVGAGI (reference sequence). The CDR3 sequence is CASRAGGGETQYF. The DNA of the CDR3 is TGTGCCAGCAGGGCAGGGGGAGGAGAGACCCAGTACTTC.

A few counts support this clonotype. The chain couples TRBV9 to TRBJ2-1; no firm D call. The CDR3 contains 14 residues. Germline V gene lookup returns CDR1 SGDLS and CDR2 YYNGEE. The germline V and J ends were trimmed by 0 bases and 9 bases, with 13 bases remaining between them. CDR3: CASSVALGSSEQFF. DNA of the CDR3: TGTGCCAGCAGCGTAGCTCTAGGGTCCAGTGAGCAGTTCTTC.

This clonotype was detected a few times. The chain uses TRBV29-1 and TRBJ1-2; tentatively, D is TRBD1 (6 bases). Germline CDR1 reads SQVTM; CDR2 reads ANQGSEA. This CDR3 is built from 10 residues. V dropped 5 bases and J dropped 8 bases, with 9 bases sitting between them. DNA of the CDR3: TGCAGCGTTTGGGGGCACGGCTACACCTTC. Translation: CSVWGHGYTF.

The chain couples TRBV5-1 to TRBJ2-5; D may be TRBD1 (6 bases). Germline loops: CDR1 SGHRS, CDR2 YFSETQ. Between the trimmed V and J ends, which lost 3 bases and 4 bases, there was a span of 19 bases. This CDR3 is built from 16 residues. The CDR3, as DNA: TGCGCCAGCAGCTCGAGACTGGACAGTGGAACAGAGACCCAGTACTTC. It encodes CASSSRLDSGTETQYF.

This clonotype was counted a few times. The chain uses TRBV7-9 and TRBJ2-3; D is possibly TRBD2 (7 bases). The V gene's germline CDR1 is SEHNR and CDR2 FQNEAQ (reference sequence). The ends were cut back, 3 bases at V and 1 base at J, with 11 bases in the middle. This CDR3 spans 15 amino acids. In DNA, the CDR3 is TGTGCCAGCAGCTTTGGGGAGGGGGGCACAGATACGCAGTATTTT. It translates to CASSFGEGGTDTQYF.

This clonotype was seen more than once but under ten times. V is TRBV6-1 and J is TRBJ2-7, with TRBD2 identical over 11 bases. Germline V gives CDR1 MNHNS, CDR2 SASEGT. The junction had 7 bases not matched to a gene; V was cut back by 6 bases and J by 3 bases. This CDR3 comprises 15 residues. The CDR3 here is CASRSGTSGIYEQYF. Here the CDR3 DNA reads TGTGCCAGCAGGTCCGGGACTAGCGGCATCTACGAGCAGTACTTC.

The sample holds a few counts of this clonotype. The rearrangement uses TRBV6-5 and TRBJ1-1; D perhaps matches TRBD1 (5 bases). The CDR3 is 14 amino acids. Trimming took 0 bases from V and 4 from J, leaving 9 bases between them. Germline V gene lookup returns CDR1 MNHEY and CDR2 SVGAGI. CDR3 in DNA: TGTGCCAGCAGTTACTCCAGGGACGCCACTGAAGCTTTCTTT. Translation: CASSYSRDATEAFF.

The CDR3 is CASSLIPPEQFF. CDR3 nucleotides: TGTGCCAGCAGTTTAATCCCCCCTGAGCAGTTCTTC. This sequence joins TRBV12-3 or TRBV12-4 and TRBJ2-1; D is unresolved. The V and J ends lost 2 bases and 9 bases respectively, with 8 bases between them. The CDR3 is 12 residues long.

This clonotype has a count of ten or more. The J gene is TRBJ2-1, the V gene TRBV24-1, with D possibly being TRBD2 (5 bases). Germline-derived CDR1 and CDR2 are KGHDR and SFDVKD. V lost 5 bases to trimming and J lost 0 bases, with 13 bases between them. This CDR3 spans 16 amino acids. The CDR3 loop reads CATSVATTSSYNEQFF. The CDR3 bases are TGTGCCACCAGTGTGGCGACCACTAGCTCCTACAATGAGCAGTTCTTC.

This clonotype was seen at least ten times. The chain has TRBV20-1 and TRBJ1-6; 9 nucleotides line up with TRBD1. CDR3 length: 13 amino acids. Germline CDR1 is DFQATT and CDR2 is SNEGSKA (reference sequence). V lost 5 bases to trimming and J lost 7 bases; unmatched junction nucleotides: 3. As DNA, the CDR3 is TGCAGTGCTCCCGGGACAGGGAATTCACCCCTCCACTTT. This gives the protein CSAPGTGNSPLHF.

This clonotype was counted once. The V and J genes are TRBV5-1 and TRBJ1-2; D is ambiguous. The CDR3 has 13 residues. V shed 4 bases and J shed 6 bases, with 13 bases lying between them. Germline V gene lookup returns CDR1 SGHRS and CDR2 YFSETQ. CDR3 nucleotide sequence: TGCGCCAGCAGCAGGGCTTCTGGGGATGGCTACACCTTC. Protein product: CASSRASGDGYTF.

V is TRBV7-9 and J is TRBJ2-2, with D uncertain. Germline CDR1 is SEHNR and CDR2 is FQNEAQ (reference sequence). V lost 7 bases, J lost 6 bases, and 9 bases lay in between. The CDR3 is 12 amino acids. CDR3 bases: TGTGCCAGCAACTTTAACCCCGGGGAGCTGTTTTTT. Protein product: CASNFNPGELFF.

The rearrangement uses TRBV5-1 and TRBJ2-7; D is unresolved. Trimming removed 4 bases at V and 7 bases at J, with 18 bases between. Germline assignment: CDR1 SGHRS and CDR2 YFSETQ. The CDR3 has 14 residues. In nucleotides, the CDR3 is TGCGCCAGCAGCCTATCCGGGCCTCAAGGGGAGCAGTACTTC. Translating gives CASSLSGPQGEQYF.

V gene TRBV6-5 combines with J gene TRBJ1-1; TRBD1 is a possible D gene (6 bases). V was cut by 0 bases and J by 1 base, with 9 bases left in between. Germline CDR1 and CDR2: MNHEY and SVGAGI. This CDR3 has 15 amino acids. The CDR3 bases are TGTGCCAGCAGTTACTCCACACAGGGGAACACTGAAGCTTTCTTT. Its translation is CASSYSTQGNTEAFF.

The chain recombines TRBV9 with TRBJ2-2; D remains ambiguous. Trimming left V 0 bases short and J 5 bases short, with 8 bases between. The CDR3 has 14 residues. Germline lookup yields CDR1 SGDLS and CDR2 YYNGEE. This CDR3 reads CASSVAPATGELFF. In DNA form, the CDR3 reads TGTGCCAGCAGCGTAGCTCCGGCTACCGGGGAGCTGTTTTTT. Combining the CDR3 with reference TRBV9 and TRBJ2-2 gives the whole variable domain DSGVTQTPKHLITATGQRVTLRCSPRSGDLSVYWYQQSLDQGLQFLIQYYNGEERAKGNILERFSAQQFPDLHSELNLSSLELGDSALYFCASSVAPATGELFFGEGSRLTVL.

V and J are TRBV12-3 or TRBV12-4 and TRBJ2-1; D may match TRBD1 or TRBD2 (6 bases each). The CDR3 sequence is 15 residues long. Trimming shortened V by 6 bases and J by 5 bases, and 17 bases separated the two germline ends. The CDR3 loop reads CASSPSGGAHNEQFF. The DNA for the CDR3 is TGTGCCAGCAGCCCGTCCGGGGGCGCCCACAATGAGCAGTTCTTC.

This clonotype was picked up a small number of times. The CDR3 sequence: CASRDGSSGANVLTF. For the CDR3, the DNA is TGTGCCAGTCGGGACGGGAGCTCTGGGGCCAACGTCCTGACTTTC. This chain joins TRBV10-3 and TRBJ2-6, with TRBD2 as a possible D gene (6 bases). Germline lookup yields CDR1 ENHRY and CDR2 SYGVKD. CDR3 size: 15 residues. V was clipped by 10 bases and J by 0 bases, with 13 bases between them.